Below, 6 T cell receptor beta chains from the same sample are listed, as sequenced in a study of blood T cell repertoires in COVID-19. The table came from immunoSEQ multiplex PCR; TCRdb's copy has only in-frame clones and leaves some out. This table holds fewer than 400,000 clones, roughly 88% found once. The specimen was PBMCs or T cells enriched from blood (not recorded which). The receptor source for this set is a man under 40 who had recovered from COVID-19.

V gene TRBV24-1 combines with J gene TRBJ2-5; D is perhaps TRBD2 (6 bases). With 10 bases removed from V and 2 bases from J, the gap between germline ends came to 22 bases. CDR1 and CDR2 (germline): KGHDR, SFDVKD. CDR3 length: 16 residues. The CDR3 spells CATFGLRGVRQETQYF. For the CDR3, the DNA is TGTGCCACATTCGGACTGCGGGGAGTACGACAAGAGACCCAGTACTTC.

This clone came up once. J is TRBJ2-1 and V is TRBV19; D is possibly TRBD1 (5 bases). The ends were cut back, 0 bases at V and 5 bases at J, with 14 bases in the middle. There are 16 residues in the CDR3. CDR1 LNHDA and CDR2 SQIVND come from the germline V gene (reference sequence). In DNA, the CDR3 is TGTGCCAGTAGTATAGATCAGCAGGGAACTCACAATGAGCAGTTCTTC. Protein: CASSIDQQGTHNEQFF. Full variable domain (remainder filled in from reference TRBV19 and TRBJ2-1): DGGITQSPKYLFRKEGQNVTLSCEQNLNHDAMYWYRQDPGQGLRLIYYSQIVNDFQKGDIAEGYSVSREKKESFPLTVTSAQKNPTAFYLCASSIDQQGTHNEQFFGPGTRLTVL.

Only a few counts were recorded for this clone. This rearrangement joins TRBV5-1 to TRBJ2-1; 11 bases map to TRBD1. Germline CDR1 SGHRS, CDR2 YFSETQ. Trimming cost V 0 bases and J 7 bases; bases outside gene matches: 6. The CDR3 is made up of 16 amino acids. CDR3 region: CASSLAGQGARNEQFF. Written as DNA, the CDR3 is TGCGCCAGCAGCTTGGCCGGACAGGGGGCGCGGAATGAGCAGTTCTTC.

The rearrangement links TRBV7-8 to TRBJ1-6, with TRBD1 as a possible D gene (6 bases). The germline V gene has CDR1 SGHVS and CDR2 FQNEAQ. There are 15 residues in the CDR3. V was trimmed by 0 bases and J by 5 bases, leaving 8 bases between them. The CDR3 region has the DNA TGTGCCAGCAGCTTAGCGGGACATAATAATTCACCCCTCCACTTT. This gives the protein CASSLAGHNNSPLHF.

The chain links TRBV4-1 to TRBJ2-7, with 8 bases fitting TRBD1. The ends lost 6 bases at V and 5 bases at J; junction bases unmatched: 6. Looked up from germline, CDR1 is MGHRA and CDR2 is YSYEKL. CDR3 length equals 13 residues. CDR3 residues: CASRQSGGNEQYF. In DNA form, the CDR3 reads TGCGCCAGCAGACAGTCAGGGGGCAACGAGCAGTACTTC.

This chain connects TRBV6-1 to TRBJ2-7; D is possibly TRBD1 (6 bases). The CDR3 sequence is 14 residues long. V was shortened by 1 base and J by 6 bases, with 13 bases between the two germline ends. Germline V lookup: CDR1 MNHNS, CDR2 SASEGT. CDR3 coding DNA: TGTGCCAGCAGTGAAGTCCCAGGGGCGGGCGAGCAGTACTTC. It specifies CASSEVPGAGEQYF.